This passage covers 23 T cell receptor beta chains from one sample sequenced in a study of blood T cell repertoires in COVID-19. Sequenced by immunoSEQ multiplex PCR; TCRdb stores in-frame clones only, minus some. This table holds about 240,000 clones, approximately 85% found once. Source material: peripheral blood. Receptors originate from a man between 45 and 60 years old with COVID-19, enrolled during active disease.

This chain joins TRBV9 and TRBJ1-1; 7 positions match TRBD1. This CDR3 is built from 12 residues. Trimming at V came to 4 bases and at J to 6 bases, leaving 3 bases not matched to a gene. Germline V gives CDR1 SGDLS, CDR2 YYNGEE. CDR3 nucleotides: TGTGCCAGCAGCAGGACAGGAGCTGAAGCTTTCTTT. It encodes CASSRTGAEAFF.

V and J are TRBV28 and TRBJ1-2; maybe TRBD1 (5 bases). Germline loops: CDR1 MDHEN, CDR2 SYDVKM. Trimming stripped 3 bases from V and 9 bases from J, with 14 bases between. CDR3 size: 13 residues. The CDR3: CASSFRAGKSYTF. CDR3 in DNA: TGTGCCAGCAGTTTTCGGGCAGGGAAGAGCTACACCTTC.

J is TRBJ2-5 and V is TRBV6-5, with D perhaps matching TRBD1 (6 bases). Looked up from germline, CDR1 is MNHEY and CDR2 is SVGAGI. The CDR3 covers 15 residues. Trimming took off 3 bases at V and 2 bases at J, with 13 bases between the two ends. The CDR3 protein is CASSYGGLSQETQYF. Here the CDR3 DNA reads TGTGCCAGCAGTTATGGGGGCCTATCGCAAGAGACCCAGTACTTC.

In its sample, this clone was seen a few times. The CDR3 region is CSASQAGETQYF. CDR3 coding DNA: TGCAGTGCTAGTCAAGCAGGGGAGACCCAGTACTTC. This sequence joins TRBV20-1 and TRBJ2-5; possibly TRBD1 for D (5 bases). The V and J ends lost 3 bases and 5 bases respectively, with 10 bases between them. The CDR3 totals 12 residues. Germline V gene lookup returns CDR1 DFQATT and CDR2 SNEGSKA (reference sequence).

This chain uses TRBV30 with TRBJ1-5; 8 bases are shared with TRBD1. The CDR3 consists of 15 residues. V shed 3 bases, J shed 10 bases, and the junction held 14 bases outside the gene matches. Germline CDR1 reads GTSNPN; CDR2 reads SVGIG (reference sequence). CDR3 DNA: TGTGCCTGGAGCGGACAGGGCCTTAGGGTTAATCCCCAGCATTTT. This translates into CAWSGQGLRVNPQHF.

V gene TRBV14 combines with J gene TRBJ2-1; TRBD1 might be the D (6 bases). This CDR3 contains 18 residues. V was clipped by 4 bases and J by 0 bases, with 19 bases between them. In germline, CDR1 is SGHDN, CDR2 FVKESK. CDR3 coding DNA: TGTGCCAGCAGCCCCCGCCAGGGGATCCTAAGCTCCTACAATGAGCAGTTCTTC. It codes for CASSPRQGILSSYNEQFF.

The chain uses TRBV6-5 and TRBJ2-1; 10 nucleotides match TRBD2. Germline CDR1 and CDR2: MNHEY and SVGAGI. There are 15 residues in the CDR3. J gave up 5 bases and V 0 bases, and 1 base lay outside the gene matches. The CDR3 bases are TGTGCCAGCAGTTACTCCGGACTAGCGGACAATGAGCAGTTCTTC. This translates into CASSYSGLADNEQFF.

The chain recombines TRBV13 with TRBJ2-3, with TRBD2 matching over 9 bases. The CDR3 consists of 16 residues. Germline values: CDR1 PRHDT, CDR2 FYEKMQ (reference sequence). V shed 3 bases, J shed 1 base, and the junction held 5 bases outside the gene matches. For the CDR3, the DNA is TGTGCCAGCAGCTTTCGCGGGGGGGGCCGCACAGATACGCAGTATTTT. Its translation: CASSFRGGGRTDTQYF.

This clone was picked up one time. The chain combines TRBV9 with TRBJ1-3, with 10 bases fitting TRBD1. The V gene's germline CDR1 is SGDLS and CDR2 YYNGEE. This CDR3 has 18 amino acids. Losses at the gene ends were 3 bases for V and 2 bases for J; bases not matched to a gene: 11. Written as DNA, the CDR3 is TGTGCCAGCAGCGAATCCGGGACAGGGGTCTTTACTGGAAACACCATATATTTT. Encoded protein: CASSESGTGVFTGNTIYF.

The chain recombines TRBV7-6 with TRBJ2-6; D is unresolved. CDR1 and CDR2 from the germline V gene are SGHVS and FNYEAQ. Trimming left V 1 base short and J 11 bases short, with 18 bases between. This CDR3 is 16 amino acids long. In DNA, the CDR3 is TGTGCCAGCAGCTTAGGGGCACAGAGAAACGGTCACGTCCTGACTTTC. It specifies CASSLGAQRNGHVLTF.

The sample holds a few counts of this clone. Other DNA sequences within the sample encode an identical CDR3. V and J are TRBV12-3 or TRBV12-4 and TRBJ1-2, with D unresolved. V lost 1 base and J 2 bases, leaving 5 bases between the germline ends. The CDR3 has 13 residues. The CDR3 is CASSLGQNYGYTF. Here the CDR3 DNA reads TGTGCCAGCAGTTTAGGGCAGAACTATGGCTACACCTTC.

The V and J genes are TRBV6-1 and TRBJ1-4, with 7 nucleotides matching TRBD1. This CDR3 comprises 14 residues. The germline CDR1 and CDR2 sequences are MNHNS and SASEGT. Trimming at V came to 2 bases and at J to 5 bases, leaving 2 bases not matched to a gene. This CDR3 reads CASSETTGNEKLFF. The CDR3 coding sequence is TGTGCCAGCAGTGAAACGACAGGGAATGAAAAACTGTTTTTT.

The chain couples TRBV5-5 to TRBJ1-5, with a tentative D call TRBD1 (6 bases). CDR1 is SGHKS and CDR2 is YYEKEE in the germline V gene (reference sequence). The CDR3 has 15 residues. Trimming left V 10 bases short and J 0 bases short, with 17 bases between. CDR3: CARCQGTTSNQPQHF. The CDR3 DNA reads TGTGCCCGGTGTCAGGGGACAACTAGCAATCAGCCCCAGCATTTT.

This clone was found a few times. The chain is built from TRBV7-2 and TRBJ2-7; tentative D call: TRBD1 (6 bases). Trimming took off 3 bases at V and 3 bases at J, with 15 bases between the two ends. CDR1 is SGHTA and CDR2 is FQGNSA in the germline V gene. This CDR3 has 15 amino acids. As DNA, the CDR3 is TGTGCCAGCAGCTTGAGACAAGGGGGTGACTACGAGCAGTACTTC. This translates into CASSLRQGGDYEQYF.

This rearrangement joins TRBV2 to TRBJ1-1; D possibly corresponds to TRBD1 (6 bases). Trimming took 6 bases from V and 0 from J, leaving 8 bases between them. The CDR3 totals 13 residues. From germline, CDR1 is SNHLY and CDR2 FYNNEI. For the CDR3, the DNA is TGTGCCAGCAGGTGGACAGTGAACACTGAAGCTTTCTTT. Amino acid sequence: CASRWTVNTEAFF.

The chain recombines TRBV28 with TRBJ1-5; D gene ambiguous. The CDR3 runs to 14 residues. The germline V and J ends were trimmed by 2 bases and 5 bases, with 10 bases remaining between them. Germline V gives CDR1 MDHEN, CDR2 SYDVKM. CDR3 in DNA: TGTGCCAGCAGTTTAGGACTACTGCATCAGCCCCAGCATTTT. Translated: CASSLGLLHQPQHF.

This clone was counted a few times. V usage is TRBV7-9 and J usage is TRBJ2-7; 7 bases map to TRBD1. J was trimmed by 4 bases and V by 7 bases; bases with no gene match: 7. The germline gives CDR1 SEHNR, CDR2 FQNEAQ (reference sequence). This CDR3 spans 13 amino acids. CDR3 protein: CASTGTVLYEQYF. The CDR3 DNA reads TGTGCCAGCACCGGGACAGTTTTGTACGAGCAGTACTTC.

The chain links TRBV3-1 (or the pseudogene TRBV3-2) to TRBJ1-4, with 10 bases matching TRBD1. V lost 5 bases to trimming and J lost 8 bases; unmatched junction nucleotides: 8. The CDR3 extends over 15 amino acids. Germline V CDR1 and CDR2: LGHDT, YNNKEL (reference sequence). Written as DNA, the CDR3 is TGTGCCAGCAGCAAGCCGGGACAGGGGAGAGAAAAACTGTTTTTT. This translates into CASSKPGQGREKLFF.

The chain links TRBV9 to TRBJ2-4; weak D call: TRBD2 (5 bases). CDR1 is SGDLS and CDR2 is YYNGEE in the germline V gene. With 0 bases removed from V and 3 bases from J, the gap between germline ends came to 13 bases. The CDR3 length is 16 residues. The CDR3 coding sequence is TGTGCCAGCAGCGTAGTCCACGGGGAAAGCAAAAACATTCAGTACTTC. It is translated as CASSVVHGESKNIQYF.

The chain employs TRBV4-1 and TRBJ1-5, with a weak D call TRBD1 (5 bases). Germline V CDR1 and CDR2: MGHRA, YSYEKL. V lost 1 base to trimming and J lost 2 bases, with 9 bases between them. The CDR3 consists of 15 residues. DNA for the CDR3: TGCGCCAGCAGCCAAGGGTGGGGGGGCAATCAGCCCCAGCATTTT. Translation gives CASSQGWGGNQPQHF.

The gene calls are TRBV7-2 and TRBJ1-6; D is unresolved. V was trimmed by 3 bases and J by 7 bases, leaving 7 bases between them. The germline CDR1 and CDR2 sequences are SGHTA and FQGNSA. The CDR3 totals 13 residues. CDR3 nucleotide sequence: TGTGCCAGCAGCTTTGCGGGAAATTCACCCCTCCACTTT. It codes for CASSFAGNSPLHF.

The chain carries TRBV18 and TRBJ1-4, with a tentative D call TRBD1 (5 bases). The CDR3 has 15 residues. The germline V and J ends were trimmed by 3 bases and 8 bases, with 16 bases remaining between them. The germline CDR1 and CDR2 sequences are KGHSH and LQKENI. The CDR3 loop reads CASSPGTFLREKLFF. In DNA, the CDR3 is TGTGCCAGCTCACCCGGGACTTTTCTCAGGGAAAAACTGTTTTTT.

The V gene is TRBV19, the J gene TRBJ1-6, with TRBD1 matching 8 bases. Germline CDR1 reads LNHDA; CDR2 reads SQIVND (reference sequence). With V trimmed by 1 base and J by 9 bases, 8 bases remained unmatched. The CDR3 length is 16 residues. CDR3 region: CASSIGGQGAGSPLHF. DNA for the CDR3: TGTGCCAGTAGTATAGGAGGCCAGGGGGCAGGTTCACCCCTCCACTTT. Full variable domain (missing parts from reference TRBV19 and TRBJ1-6): DGGITQSPKYLFRKEGQNVTLSCEQNLNHDAMYWYRQDPGQGLRLIYYSQIVNDFQKGDIAEGYSVSREKKESFPLTVTSAQKNPTAFYLCASSIGGQGAGSPLHFGNGTRLTVT.